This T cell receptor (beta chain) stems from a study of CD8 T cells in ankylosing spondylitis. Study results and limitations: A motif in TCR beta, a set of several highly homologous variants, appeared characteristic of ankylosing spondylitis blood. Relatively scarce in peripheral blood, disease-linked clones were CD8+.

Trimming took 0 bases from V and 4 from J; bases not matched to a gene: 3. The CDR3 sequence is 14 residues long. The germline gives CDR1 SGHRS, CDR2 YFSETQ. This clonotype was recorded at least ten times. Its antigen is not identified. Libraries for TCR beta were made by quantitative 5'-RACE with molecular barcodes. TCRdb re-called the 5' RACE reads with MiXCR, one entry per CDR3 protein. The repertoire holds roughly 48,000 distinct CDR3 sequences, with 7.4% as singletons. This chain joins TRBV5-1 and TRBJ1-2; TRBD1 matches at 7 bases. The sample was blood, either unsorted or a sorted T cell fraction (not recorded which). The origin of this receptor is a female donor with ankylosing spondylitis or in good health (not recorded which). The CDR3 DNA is TGCGCCAGCAGCTTGGGGACAGGCGGCTATGGCTACACCTTC. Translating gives CASSLGTGGYGYTF.